This T cell receptor (beta chain) was captured in a study of T cell responses to AZD1222 COVID-19 vaccine. Notes on the study in general: Unmutated variant regions are reportedly targeted by nearly half of spike-specific TCRs. The study identified only 6 or 7 AZD1222 recipients as seropositive at baseline. The donors showed a predominance of white British ancestry and of females, with possible underestimation of clonal diversity. Rises in breadth and depth of Spike-specific TCRs came after two AZD1222 doses.

The V gene's germline CDR1 is LGHNA and CDR2 YNFKEQ. With 5 bases clipped from V and 2 bases from J, the junction kept 6 bases outside the gene matches. The CDR3 spans 15 residues. This clone has a handful of counts. The antigen is not known. Sequencing used immunoSEQ multiplex PCR; TCRdb keeps in-frame clones, though not all of them. The table records approximately 110,000 clones, approximately 83% of them present only once. The chain combines TRBV4-2 with TRBJ2-7, with 10 nucleotides matching TRBD1. This TCR was recovered from an adult in good health. The material was peripheral blood, obtained on day 0 of AZD1222 vaccination. The CDR3 loop reads CASSARDRGTYEQYF. Here the CDR3 DNA reads TGTGCCAGCAGCGCCCGGGACAGGGGAACCTACGAGCAGTACTTC.